These 11 T cell receptor beta chains originate from one sample sequenced in a study of T cells after yellow fever vaccination. Each CDR3 protein gets one entry after TCRdb re-called the 5' RACE reads with MiXCR. This sample yields approximately 580,000 distinct CDR3 sequences, of which around 16% are seen a single time; roughly 17% belongs to the top ten. The starting material was PBMCs, obtained around 5 days after the first yellow fever vaccination. The receptors derive from a man younger than 35 who received the YFV17D yellow fever vaccine.

There are a few counts of this clonotype. V gene TRBV12-3 or TRBV12-4 combines with J gene TRBJ2-2, with 10 bases that match TRBD1. This CDR3 is built from 16 residues. V shed 3 bases, J shed 4 bases, and the junction held 5 bases outside the gene matches. CDR3 nucleotides: TGTGCCAGCAGTTTCCGACAGGGGGCCGGCACCGGGGAGCTGTTTTTT. This gives the protein CASSFRQGAGTGELFF.

The rearrangement uses TRBV11-2 and TRBJ2-1; 8 bases agree with TRBD1. The CDR3 has 14 amino acids. CDR1 SGHAT and CDR2 FQNNGV come from the germline V gene. V was pared by 4 bases and J by 8 bases, with 7 bases of the junction left unmatched. DNA for the CDR3: TGTGCCAGCAGCTCGCGACAGGGGTCGGATGAGCAGTTCTTC. Its protein is CASSSRQGSDEQFF.

Here the CDR3 DNA reads TGTGCCAGCATTCTAATTGGTATGGGGGGGGGCTCCTACAATGAGCAGTTCTTC. Amino acid sequence: CASILIGMGGGSYNEQFF. The genes are TRBV5-6 and TRBJ2-1, with 7 bases matching TRBD2. CDR1 is SGHDT, CDR2 YYEEEE, per germline. There are 18 residues in the CDR3. Trimming cost V 6 bases and J 0 bases; bases outside gene matches: 15.

This clonotype was seen a handful of times. The gene calls are TRBV4-3 and TRBJ2-3; 8 bases map to TRBD2. The CDR3 has 17 amino acids. With 0 bases clipped from V and 6 bases from J, the junction kept 11 bases outside the gene matches. Germline lookup yields CDR1 LGHNA and CDR2 YSLEER. The CDR3, as DNA: TGCGCCAGCAGCCAAGATGACACACGGGGGGGCTCCGATACGCAGTATTTT. Its translation: CASSQDDTRGGSDTQYF.

This clonotype was seen only a few times. J is TRBJ2-1 and V is TRBV3-1; TRBD1 matches 8 bases. J was trimmed by 8 bases and V by 3 bases; bases with no gene match: 12. The CDR3 has 16 residues. CDR1 LGHDT and CDR2 YNNKEL come from the germline V gene (reference sequence). CDR3 DNA: TGTGCCAGCAGCCATCCCCCGCGGACAGGGCGAGATGAGCAGTTCTTC. Translation gives CASSHPPRTGRDEQFF.

The rearrangement joins TRBV4-1 to TRBJ2-5, with D unresolved. This CDR3 region has 14 residues. The V end lost 1 base, the J end lost 1 base, and 7 bases lay between the germline ends. The germline CDR1 and CDR2 sequences are MGHRA and YSYEKL. For the CDR3, the DNA is TGCGCCAGCAGCCAAGGTCAGGCCCAAGAGACCCAGTACTTC. This encodes CASSQGQAQETQYF.

At least ten counts were recorded for this clonotype. The V call is TRBV6-1, the J call TRBJ2-3, with TRBD2 identical over 8 bases. The V segment lost 11 bases and the J segment 2 bases; nucleotides outside the gene matches: 6. This CDR3 region has 13 residues. Germline CDR1 and CDR2: MNHNS and SASEGT. CDR3 amino acids: CAAQRGPTDTQYF. As DNA, the CDR3 is TGTGCCGCTCAGCGGGGGCCCACAGATACGCAGTATTTT.

This clonotype was recorded a few times. The chain employs TRBV12-3 or TRBV12-4 and TRBJ2-3; possibly TRBD2 for D (6 bases). Trimming left V 3 bases short and J 5 bases short, with 15 bases between. The CDR3 is 15 amino acids. The CDR3 bases are TGTGCCAGCAGTTTTCCAGGGACTGGAGGAGATACGCAGTATTTT. Its translation: CASSFPGTGGDTQYF.

There are a few counts of this clonotype. The chain uses TRBV14 and TRBJ2-1; D unresolved. The CDR3 has 16 amino acids. CDR1 and CDR2 from the germline V gene are SGHDN and FVKESK. Trimming took off 3 bases at V and 1 base at J, with 13 bases between the two ends. CDR3 in DNA: TGTGCCAGCAGCCAGTACCCTGGAAGTTCCTACAATGAGCAGTTCTTC. Encoded protein: CASSQYPGSSYNEQFF.

The sample holds a few counts of this clonotype. The CDR3, as DNA: TGTGCCAGCAGCTTAGCCCACGAGACCCAGTACTTC. Its protein is CASSLAHETQYF. The chain combines TRBV7-9 with TRBJ2-5; the D is unclear. This CDR3 spans 12 amino acids. V lost 0 bases to trimming and J lost 5 bases, with 4 bases between them. CDR1 is SEHNR and CDR2 is FQNEAQ in the germline V gene (reference sequence).

Comment on this clonotype: At one boundary the junction diverges from the germline segment, which might be a read error. This sequence joins TRBV7-2 and TRBJ2-1; TRBD1 is a possible D gene (6 bases). This CDR3 is 15 amino acids long. Germline V gene lookup returns CDR1 SGHTA and CDR2 FQGNSA. DNA for the CDR3: TGTGCCAGCAGCTCCCCTGGGACATTATACAAAGAGCAGTTCTTC. Its translation: CASSSPGTLYKEQFF.